Shown below are 15 T cell receptor beta chains from a single sample sequenced in a study of radiotherapy plus CTLA-4 blockade in lung cancer. Generated by immunoSEQ multiplex PCR, the TCRdb table keeps only in-frame clones and is missing some. The data show 90,000 to 100,000 clones, with 65% to 85% seen just once and 2.5% to 3.5% held by the top ten. Material: peripheral blood, obtained from a patient treated with radiotherapy plus ipilimumab. These receptors all come from a human donor with non-small cell lung cancer who had a partial response to radiotherapy plus ipilimumab. Some clones in this sample may be carry-over from other donors' samples.

This sequence joins TRBV7-9 and TRBJ1-4; D not certain. The length of the CDR3 is 12 residues. The germline CDR1 and CDR2 sequences are SEHNR and FQNEAQ (reference sequence). V was pared by 3 bases and J by 7 bases, with 6 bases between. The CDR3 region is CASSFSVEKLFF. The CDR3 DNA sequence: TGTGCCAGCAGCTTTTCCGTTGAAAAACTGTTTTTT.

The chain's CDR3 is CASSFASLRGEQYF. CDR3 DNA sequence: TGCGCCAGCAGCTTCGCCTCTCTCCGGGGGGAGCAGTACTTC. The chain recombines TRBV5-1 with TRBJ2-7; D is perhaps TRBD2 (6 bases). V lost 2 bases and J 7 bases, leaving 16 bases between the germline ends. CDR1 is SGHRS and CDR2 is YFSETQ in the germline V gene. The CDR3 contains 14 residues.

J is TRBJ2-7 and V is TRBV11-2; 14 nucleotides line up with TRBD2. Germline CDR1 and CDR2: SGHAT and FQNNGV. Unmatched junction bases numbered 4, after V lost 0 bases and J lost 3 bases. The CDR3 consists of 17 residues. In DNA form, the CDR3 reads TGTGCCAGCAGCTTAGATCGGGGACTAGCGGGAGTCTACGAGCAGTACTTC. Translated: CASSLDRGLAGVYEQYF.

The rearrangement uses TRBV9 and TRBJ2-5, with D perhaps matching TRBD1 (6 bases). The DNA end favors TRBJ2-7, so the J call may be wrong. CDR3 length: 14 residues. The germline V gene has CDR1 SGDLS and CDR2 YYNGEE. The CDR3 nucleotides are TGTGCCAGCAGCCCGGGGACACCCCCCTACGAGCAGTACTTC. It yields the protein CASSPGTPPYEQYF.

This sequence joins TRBV18 and TRBJ2-7; 9 bases are a match to TRBD1. CDR3 length: 15 amino acids. Germline CDR1 and CDR2: KGHSH and LQKENI. The ends lost 4 bases at V and 5 bases at J; junction bases unmatched: 9. The CDR3 bases are TGTGCCAGCTCACTCTCCGGGACAGGGTTGGACGAGCAGTACTTC. Translating it yields CASSLSGTGLDEQYF.

This clone has a handful of counts. Other DNA sequences in this sample translate to the same CDR3. The chain combines TRBV11-3 with TRBJ2-5; D is possibly TRBD1 (5 bases). CDR1 is SGHNT and CDR2 is YENEEA in the germline V gene. Trimming removed 5 bases from V and 2 bases from J, with 12 bases in between. The CDR3 is 14 residues long. This chain's CDR3 is CASSLRTIQETQYF. In nucleotides, the CDR3 is TGTGCCAGCAGCCTAAGGACAATACAAGAGACCCAGTACTTC. The whole variable domain, remainder taken from reference TRBV11-3 and TRBJ2-5, is EAGVVQSPRYKIIEKKQPVAFWCNPISGHNTLYWYLQNLGQGPELLIRYENEEAVDDSQLPKDRFSAERLKGVDSTLKIQPAELGDSAVYLCASSLRTIQETQYFGPGTRLLVL.

The chain combines TRBV10-1 with TRBJ2-1, with 8 nucleotides matching TRBD1. V lost 2 bases to trimming and J lost 4 bases; unmatched junction nucleotides: 7. The CDR3 consists of 16 residues. Per the germline V gene, CDR1 is WNHNN and CDR2 is SYGVQD (reference sequence). CDR3 sequence (DNA): TGCGCCAGCAGTGAGAAGGGGACAGGACGATACAATGAGCAGTTCTTC. Translation: CASSEKGTGRYNEQFF.

The chain is built from TRBV11-2 and TRBJ2-1; D possibly corresponds to TRBD2 (5 bases). The CDR3 is 15 residues long. From germline, CDR1 is SGHAT and CDR2 FQNNGV. V dropped 5 bases and J dropped 6 bases, with 17 bases sitting between them. The CDR3 region has the DNA TGTGCCAGCAGCACCGGGTGGGCGGGTGGCAATGAGCAGTTCTTC. Its translation is CASSTGWAGGNEQFF.

This chain joins TRBV27 and TRBJ1-4; 10 bases map to TRBD1. This CDR3 is built from 18 residues. Germline loops: CDR1 MNHEY, CDR2 SMNVEV (reference sequence). The ends lost 5 bases at V and 0 bases at J; junction bases unmatched: 9. CDR3 sequence reads: CASSPDRGQYATNEKLFF. The DNA for the CDR3 is TGTGCCAGCAGTCCTGACAGGGGGCAATATGCAACTAATGAAAAACTGTTTTTT.

The chain links TRBV30 to TRBJ1-4, with 7 bases that match TRBD1. This CDR3 has 15 amino acids. V gave up 7 bases and J gave up 5 bases; unmatched junction bases: 13. The germline gives CDR1 GTSNPN, CDR2 SVGIG (reference sequence). The DNA of the CDR3 is TGTGCCTCGCTATCTGACGGGACAGCAAATGAAAAACTGTTTTTT. This codes for CASLSDGTANEKLFF.

Comments on this clone: Possible read error: a much larger clone is one base away. The chain joins TRBV7-2 to TRBJ2-7; no firm D call. This CDR3 spans 12 amino acids. Trimming cost V 3 bases and J 0 bases, with 3 bases left between them. The germline V gene encodes CDR1 SGHTA and CDR2 FQGNSA. The CDR3 nucleotides read TGTGCCAGCAGCTTGAGCTCCTACGAGCAGTACTTC. It is translated as CASSLSSYEQYF.

V is TRBV7-8 and J is TRBJ1-1; D perhaps matches TRBD1 (5 bases). CDR1 and CDR2 (germline): SGHVS, FQNEAQ. V was clipped by 4 bases and J by 4 bases, with 10 bases between them. The CDR3 runs to 13 residues. Written as DNA, the CDR3 is TGTGCCAGCAGCTGGGGAGGGGTCACTGAAGCTTTCTTT. Translated, it gives CASSWGGVTEAFF.

This rearrangement joins TRBV10-1 to TRBJ2-3, with TRBD1 as a possible D gene (6 bases). The CDR3 runs to 12 residues. In germline, CDR1 is WNHNN, CDR2 SYGVQD (reference sequence). Trimming shortened V by 5 bases and J by 7 bases, and 10 bases separated the two germline ends. CDR3 coding DNA: TGCGCCAGCAGTTACACAGGGAATACGCAGTATTTT. It is translated as CASSYTGNTQYF.

This clone was detected once. The chain couples TRBV18 to TRBJ2-3; 9 bases align to TRBD1. Looked up from germline, CDR1 is KGHSH and CDR2 is LQKENI. Germline trimming cut 2 bases from V and 3 bases from J; bases unmatched to any gene: 3. The CDR3 is made up of 15 amino acids. CDR3 sequence (DNA): TGTGCCAGCTCACCAGGGACAGGGTGGACAGATACGCAGTATTTT. It codes for CASSPGTGWTDTQYF.

The chain uses TRBV11-3 and TRBJ2-1; 9 bases are a match to TRBD2. The ends lost 4 bases at V and 2 bases at J; junction bases unmatched: 3. The CDR3 totals 15 residues. CDR1 and CDR2 (germline): SGHNT, YENEEA. The CDR3 loop is CASSWSSGTYNEQFF. As DNA, the CDR3 is TGTGCCAGCAGCTGGTCTAGCGGGACCTACAATGAGCAGTTCTTC. Combining the CDR3 with reference TRBV11-3 and TRBJ2-1 gives the whole variable domain EAGVVQSPRYKIIEKKQPVAFWCNPISGHNTLYWYLQNLGQGPELLIRYENEEAVDDSQLPKDRFSAERLKGVDSTLKIQPAELGDSAVYLCASSWSSGTYNEQFFGPGTRLTVL.